The entry below gives a single T cell receptor (beta chain) sequence along with its context. What it binds is unknown. The data are from a study of shared clonotypes between healthy human individuals. Healthy and HIV-negative, the adult donors had no recent acute infections or vaccinations. Study-wide results and caveats: Around 5% of naive CD4 clonotypes were common to four donors.

At a deep level, the assay was run. Sequencing was performed with immunoSEQ multiplex PCR; in TCRdb, only in-frame clones are kept and a portion is missing. The sample carries over a million clones, around 98.5% recorded once. This clonotype was sampled from a man aged 30 to 39 in good health. The sequenced sample was naive CD4+ T cells sorted from blood. Subset defined: CD45RA+ positively selected.

As DNA, the CDR3 is TGCGCCAGCAGCTACCGTCAAACAGGGACCGAGTCCGTCCTGACTTTC. It translates to CASSYRQTGTESVLTF. The rearrangement links TRBV5-1 to TRBJ2-6; D possibly corresponds to TRBD1 (6 bases). This CDR3 is built from 16 residues. Germline V gene data show CDR1 as SGHRS and CDR2 as YFSETQ. Trimming took off 3 bases at V and 12 bases at J, with 22 bases between the two ends.